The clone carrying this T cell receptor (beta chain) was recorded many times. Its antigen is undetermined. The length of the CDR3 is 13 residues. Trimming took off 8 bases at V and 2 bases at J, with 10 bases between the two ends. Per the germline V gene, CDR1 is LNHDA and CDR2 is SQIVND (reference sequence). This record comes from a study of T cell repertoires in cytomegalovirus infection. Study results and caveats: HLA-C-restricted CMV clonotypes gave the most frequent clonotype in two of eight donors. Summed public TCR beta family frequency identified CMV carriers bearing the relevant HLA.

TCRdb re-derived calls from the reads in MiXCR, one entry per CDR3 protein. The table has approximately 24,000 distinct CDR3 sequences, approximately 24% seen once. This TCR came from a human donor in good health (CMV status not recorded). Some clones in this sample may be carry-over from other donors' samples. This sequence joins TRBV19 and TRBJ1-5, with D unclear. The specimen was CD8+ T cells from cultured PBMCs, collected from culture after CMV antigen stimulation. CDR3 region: CASQFSGNQPQHF. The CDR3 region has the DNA TGTGCCAGTCAATTCTCTGGCAATCAGCCCCAGCATTTT. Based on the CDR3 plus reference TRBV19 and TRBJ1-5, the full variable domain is DGGITQSPKYLFRKEGQNVTLSCEQNLNHDAMYWYRQDPGQGLRLIYYSQIVNDFQKGDIAEGYSVSREKKESFPLTVTSAQKNPTAFYLCASQFSGNQPQHFGDGTRLSIL.